The 25 T cell receptor beta chains below come from one sample, sequenced in a study of blood T cell repertoires in COVID-19. Using immunoSEQ multiplex PCR, the repertoire was profiled, and TCRdb retains in-frame clones only, with some absent. The sample contains some 220,000 clones, about four fifths of which appear only once. Sequencing used peripheral blood. The receptors stem from a woman aged 60-75 years with acute or convalescent COVID-19.

This clone was picked up one time. V is TRBV9 and J is TRBJ1-4; TRBD1 is a possible D gene (6 bases). There are 15 residues in the CDR3. The germline V and J ends were trimmed by 3 bases and 5 bases, with 14 bases remaining between them. CDR1 and CDR2 (germline): SGDLS, YYNGEE. This CDR3 reads CASSARQASNEKLFF. In nucleotides, the CDR3 is TGTGCCAGCAGCGCCCGACAGGCCTCGAATGAAAAACTGTTTTTT.

This rearrangement joins TRBV28 to TRBJ2-7, with a possible D match to TRBD1 (5 bases). V shed 3 bases and J shed 1 base, with 7 bases lying between them. The CDR3 is 13 residues long. Germline V gene data show CDR1 as MDHEN and CDR2 as SYDVKM. As DNA, the CDR3 is TGTGCCAGCAGTTTCGACAGTTCCTACGAGCAGTACTTC. It specifies CASSFDSSYEQYF.

The J gene is TRBJ2-5, the V gene TRBV9; 12 bases line up with TRBD2. From germline, CDR1 is SGDLS and CDR2 YYNGEE. This CDR3 is 16 amino acids long. Trimming at V came to 1 base and at J to 1 base, leaving 2 bases not matched to a gene. In DNA form, the CDR3 reads TGTGCCAGCAGCGTACTAGCGGGGGGGCCCCAAGAGACCCAGTACTTC. Amino acids: CASSVLAGGPQETQYF.

The V call is TRBV7-2, the J call TRBJ2-3; TRBD2 matches at 9 bases. There are 15 residues in the CDR3. Germline V lookup: CDR1 SGHTA, CDR2 FQGNSA. V lost 3 bases, J lost 2 bases, and 3 bases stayed unmatched. DNA for the CDR3: TGTGCCAGCAGCTTGGGCGGGGGGGCCACAGATACGCAGTATTTT. Its translation: CASSLGGGATDTQYF.

The CDR3 sequence: CASSSGIETYGYTF. CDR3 nucleotides: TGCGCCAGCAGCTCCGGGATAGAGACTTATGGCTACACCTTC. V is TRBV5-1 and J is TRBJ1-2; no clear D. CDR1 SGHRS and CDR2 YFSETQ come from the germline V gene. CDR3 length: 14 residues. The germline V and J ends were trimmed by 3 bases and 5 bases, with 14 bases remaining between them.

Remarks on this clone: At the DNA level, this CDR3 is encoded by other sequences in the same sample as well. This rearrangement joins TRBV5-1 to TRBJ2-7; 7 positions agree with TRBD1. This CDR3 region has 14 residues. Germline V gene data show CDR1 as SGHRS and CDR2 as YFSETQ. Losses at the gene ends were 4 bases for V and 1 base for J; bases not matched to a gene: 5. This CDR3 reads CASSPRQGSYEQYF. DNA of the CDR3: TGCGCCAGCAGCCCACGACAGGGTTCCTACGAGCAGTACTTC.

There are a few counts of this clone. The genes are TRBV7-2 and TRBJ1-6, with TRBD1 matching over 7 bases. CDR1 and CDR2 from the germline V gene are SGHTA and FQGNSA. This CDR3 is built from 17 residues. V lost 1 base, J lost 4 bases, and 7 bases stayed unmatched. The CDR3 coding sequence is TGTGCCAGCAGCTTAGTAGGGGGCGACGGGTATAATTCACCCCTCCACTTT. Protein sequence: CASSLVGGDGYNSPLHF.

The chain couples TRBV9 to TRBJ2-1, with 9 nucleotides matching TRBD2. Looked up from germline, CDR1 is SGDLS and CDR2 is YYNGEE. The ends lost 3 bases at V and 5 bases at J; junction bases unmatched: 9. The CDR3 spans 16 residues. The CDR3 is CASSAMLAGGHNEQFF. The CDR3 DNA reads as TGTGCCAGCAGCGCTATGCTCGCGGGGGGGCACAATGAGCAGTTCTTC.

This clone was picked up one time. The rearrangement links TRBV7-8 to TRBJ1-1; 7 bases are shared with TRBD1. V lost 1 base to trimming and J lost 8 bases; unmatched junction nucleotides: 10. Germline CDR1 is SGHVS and CDR2 is FQNEAQ. CDR3 size: 15 residues. CDR3 residues: CASSLGQGLRREAFF. CDR3 nucleotide sequence: TGTGCCAGCAGCTTAGGACAGGGCCTCAGACGAGAAGCTTTCTTT.

This chain joins TRBV18 and TRBJ2-7; 7 nucleotides match TRBD1. The CDR3 totals 17 residues. J lost 7 bases, V lost 0 bases, and 15 bases had no gene match. Germline V lookup: CDR1 KGHSH, CDR2 LQKENI. CDR3 in DNA: TGTGCCAGCTCACCACCGGACAGGAGACTCGCGAACTATGAGCAGTACTTC. As protein: CASSPPDRRLANYEQYF.

The chain employs TRBV7-2 and TRBJ2-7; TRBD1 matches at 7 bases. Germline lookup yields CDR1 SGHTA and CDR2 FQGNSA. This CDR3 contains 19 residues. V dropped 2 bases and J dropped 0; count of bases not matched to a gene: 16. CDR3 bases: TGTGCCAGCAGCTTATGGACCGTGACAGGGCTTTTGAACTCCTACGAGCAGTACTTC. Translated, it gives CASSLWTVTGLLNSYEQYF.

The chain recombines TRBV7-2 with TRBJ1-2; D is perhaps TRBD1 (5 bases). Trimming pared 5 bases from V and 8 bases from J, leaving 21 bases between. Germline loops: CDR1 SGHTA, CDR2 FQGNSA. The CDR3 length is 15 residues. CDR3 sequence (DNA): TGTGCCAGCAGCCTAAGACAGAACCCCTCGCGAGGCTACACCTTC. This translates into CASSLRQNPSRGYTF.

The rearrangement joins TRBV27 to TRBJ2-2, with D unclear. This CDR3 is 12 amino acids long. Germline V CDR1 and CDR2: MNHEY, SMNVEV (reference sequence). V shed 7 bases and J shed 3 bases, with 6 bases lying between them. CDR3 protein: CASNEDTGELFF. The DNA of the CDR3 is TGTGCCAGCAATGAGGACACCGGGGAGCTGTTTTTT.

The chain combines TRBV5-5 with TRBJ2-2; the match to TRBD1 covers 8 bases. With 4 bases clipped from V and 6 bases from J, the junction kept 8 bases outside the gene matches. The CDR3 loop spans 15 amino acids. Per the germline V gene, CDR1 is SGHKS and CDR2 is YYEKEE (reference sequence). The CDR3 spells CASSADRGWAGELFF. The DNA of the CDR3 is TGTGCCAGCAGCGCCGACAGGGGATGGGCCGGGGAGCTGTTTTTT.

This clone has only one observation. CDR3 in DNA: TGTGCCAGCAGCCACCACGACCGACAGGGGGGTTATGGCTACACCTTC. It codes for CASSHHDRQGGYGYTF. The chain combines TRBV4-2 with TRBJ1-2; TRBD1 matches 9 bases. This CDR3 comprises 16 residues. Trimming cost V 3 bases and J 5 bases; bases outside gene matches: 10. In germline, CDR1 is LGHNA, CDR2 YNFKEQ.

This rearrangement joins TRBV4-1 to TRBJ2-7; 9 bases match TRBD2. In germline, CDR1 is MGHRA, CDR2 YSYEKL. Trimming cost V 1 base and J 1 base; bases outside gene matches: 11. There are 18 residues in the CDR3. CDR3 sequence: CASSQGPITSGRSYEQYF. CDR3 coding DNA: TGCGCCAGCAGCCAAGGACCCATTACTAGCGGGCGTTCCTACGAGCAGTACTTC.

This chain links TRBV30 with TRBJ1-2; possible D gene TRBD1, 5 bases. The germline gives CDR1 GTSNPN, CDR2 SVGIG (reference sequence). Deletions cut 0 bases from V and 8 bases from J, with 19 bases between. The CDR3 has 15 residues. The CDR3 DNA reads TGTGCCTGGAGTGTACAGGCAGGGATAGTACGGGGCTACACCTTC. Amino acid sequence: CAWSVQAGIVRGYTF.

The genes are TRBV9 and TRBJ2-3; D unclear. Germline V gene lookup returns CDR1 SGDLS and CDR2 YYNGEE. V shed 3 bases and J shed 5 bases, with 7 bases lying between them. The CDR3 spans 12 residues. The CDR3 here is CASSEAEDTQYF. The CDR3 DNA follows: TGTGCCAGCAGCGAAGCCGAAGATACGCAGTATTTT.

V and J are TRBV27 and TRBJ1-2, with 9 bases lining up with TRBD1. The CDR3 has 14 residues. The V gene end was trimmed by 1 base and the J gene end by 8 bases; junction bases not matched to a gene: 5. The germline CDR1 and CDR2 sequences are MNHEY and SMNVEV (reference sequence). This CDR3 is CASSLWGQGGGYTF. DNA for the CDR3: TGTGCCAGCAGTTTATGGGGACAGGGTGGCGGCTACACCTTC.

J is TRBJ2-5 and V is TRBV25-1; the match to TRBD2 covers 11 bases. This CDR3 spans 15 amino acids. Germline V gives CDR1 MGHDK, CDR2 SYGVNS. The J segment lost 1 base and the V segment lost 5 bases, leaving 3 bases of the junction unmatched. The chain's CDR3 is CASSPGLAAQETQYF. CDR3 coding DNA: TGTGCCAGCAGTCCGGGACTAGCGGCCCAAGAGACCCAGTACTTC.

The table lists this clone with a count of one. This sequence joins TRBV5-1 and TRBJ1-2; TRBD1 matches 7 bases. Germline assignment: CDR1 SGHRS and CDR2 YFSETQ. Trimming at V came to 0 bases and at J to 3 bases, leaving 8 bases not matched to a gene. The CDR3 spans 16 residues. Here the CDR3 reads CASSLAGRTGDYGYTF. The CDR3 DNA follows: TGCGCCAGCAGCTTGGCGGGCCGTACAGGGGACTATGGCTACACCTTC.

For the CDR3, the DNA is TGTGCCAGCCGACCTGGAGGGGACACTGAAGCTTTCTTT. Protein: CASRPGGDTEAFF. The rearrangement uses TRBV28 and TRBJ1-1, with D tentatively TRBD1 (5 bases). Germline lookup yields CDR1 MDHEN and CDR2 SYDVKM. V was pared by 8 bases and J by 3 bases, with 13 bases between. This CDR3 has 13 residues.

This clone was found a few times. This rearrangement joins TRBV28 to TRBJ2-1; no clear D. There are 15 residues in the CDR3. CDR1 is MDHEN, CDR2 SYDVKM, per germline. Trimming left V 4 bases short and J 0 bases short, with 10 bases between. As DNA, the CDR3 is TGTGCCAGCAGTTATGACACCCGCTCCTACAATGAGCAGTTCTTC. This gives the protein CASSYDTRSYNEQFF.

The chain links TRBV5-1 to TRBJ1-2, with 7 bases fitting TRBD1. The germline gives CDR1 SGHRS, CDR2 YFSETQ. The CDR3 length is 13 residues. The trim removed 0 bases at V and 4 bases at J, leaving 0 bases unmatched. The CDR3 loop reads CASSLGDSYGYTF. CDR3 nucleotide sequence: TGCGCCAGCAGCTTGGGGGACAGCTATGGCTACACCTTC.

The rearrangement uses TRBV4-3 and TRBJ1-2; 7 positions match TRBD1. The V gene end was trimmed by 1 base and the J gene end by 6 bases; junction bases not matched to a gene: 17. CDR3 length: 18 amino acids. Germline CDR1 LGHNA, CDR2 YSLEER. DNA of the CDR3: TGCGCCAGCAGCCAAGTAGATGGCAGGGGGTGGTCTGGAAATGGCTACACCTTC. It is translated as CASSQVDGRGWSGNGYTF.